This T cell receptor (beta chain) is from a study of T cell repertoires in cytomegalovirus infection. For the study at large: Used in the study were CMV epitopes, some recently identified and HLA-C-restricted, others well-studied and HLA-B-restricted. It can be stated that public TCR beta signatures indicated CMV infection as well as a matching HLA type. Study observations and caveats: The ex vivo response was dominated by HLA-C-restricted CMV-specific TCR beta clonotypes. Cumulative public TCR beta family frequency identified CMV carriers with the relevant HLA.

About this clonotype: Its specificity is unknown.

The CDR3 sequence is 14 residues long. Trimming cost V 5 bases and J 12 bases, with 20 bases left between them. CDR1 MNHEY and CDR2 SMNVEV come from the germline V gene (reference sequence). TCRdb called the reads again in MiXCR, with one record for every CDR3 protein. This sample has about 160,000 distinct CDR3 sequences, with 20% to 25% found just once. The V gene is TRBV27, the J gene TRBJ2-1; D is perhaps TRBD1 (5 bases). Specimen: CD8+ T cells from cultured PBMCs, collected from culture after CMV antigen stimulation. This clonotype was sampled from a human donor in good health (CMV status not recorded). Some clones in this sample may be carry-over from other donors' samples. CDR3 nucleotides: TGTGCCAGCAGTGCGACAGTAAGATCAGCCGGGCAGTTCTTC. Its protein is CASSATVRSAGQFF.